The clone carrying this T cell receptor (beta chain) was detected a few times. Unmatched junction bases numbered 4, after V lost 5 bases and J lost 2 bases. Per germline, CDR1 SGHKS and CDR2 YYEKEE (reference sequence). The CDR3 loop spans 14 amino acids. This entry comes from a study of T cells after yellow fever vaccination. For TCR, cDNA came from 5'RACE template switching, which added a universal primer site and UMIs. TCRdb re-analysed the 5' RACE reads in MiXCR, keeping a single row per CDR3 protein. The sample lists about 85,000 distinct CDR3 sequences; roughly 13% were seen once. Sequences were derived from CD8+ T cells not binding an NS4B(214-222) dextramer, sorted from PBMCs, sampled around 3 weeks after the first yellow fever vaccination. The chain uses TRBV5-5 and TRBJ2-7, with 10 bases that match TRBD1. This TCR was recovered from a man younger than 35 who received the YFV17D yellow fever vaccine. CDR3 nucleotide sequence: TGTGCCAGCAGGGAGACAGGGGGCACCTACGAGCAGTACTTC. It yields the protein CASRETGGTYEQYF.